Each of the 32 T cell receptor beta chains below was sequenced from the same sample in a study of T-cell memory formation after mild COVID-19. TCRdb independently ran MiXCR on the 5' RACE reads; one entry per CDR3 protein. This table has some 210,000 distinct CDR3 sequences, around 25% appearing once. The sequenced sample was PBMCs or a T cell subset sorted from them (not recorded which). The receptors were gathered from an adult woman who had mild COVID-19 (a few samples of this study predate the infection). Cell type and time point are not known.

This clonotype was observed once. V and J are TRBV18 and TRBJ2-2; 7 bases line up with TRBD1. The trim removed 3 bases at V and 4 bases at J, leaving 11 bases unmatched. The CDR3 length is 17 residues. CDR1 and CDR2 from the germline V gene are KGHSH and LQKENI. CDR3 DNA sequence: TGTGCCAGCTCACCCTATGAGGGACAGTTGACCACCGGGGAGCTGTTTTTT. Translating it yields CASSPYEGQLTTGELFF.

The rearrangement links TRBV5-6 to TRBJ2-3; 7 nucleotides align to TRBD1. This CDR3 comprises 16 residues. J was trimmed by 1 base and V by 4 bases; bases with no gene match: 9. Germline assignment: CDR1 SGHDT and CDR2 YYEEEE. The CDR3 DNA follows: TGTGCCAGCAGCCGGCTACAGGGGTGGGGCACAGATACGCAGTATTTT. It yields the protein CASSRLQGWGTDTQYF.

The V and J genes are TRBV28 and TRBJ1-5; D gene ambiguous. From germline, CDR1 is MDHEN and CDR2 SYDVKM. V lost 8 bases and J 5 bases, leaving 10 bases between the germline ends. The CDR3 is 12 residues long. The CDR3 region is CASCLADQPQHF. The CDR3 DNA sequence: TGTGCCAGCTGCTTAGCTGATCAGCCCCAGCATTTT.

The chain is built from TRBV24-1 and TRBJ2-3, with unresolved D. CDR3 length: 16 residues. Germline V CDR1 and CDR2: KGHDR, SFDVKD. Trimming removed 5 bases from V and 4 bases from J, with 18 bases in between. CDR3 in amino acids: CATSGMQDGQPDTQYF. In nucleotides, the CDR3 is TGTGCCACCAGTGGGATGCAGGATGGTCAGCCAGATACGCAGTATTTT.

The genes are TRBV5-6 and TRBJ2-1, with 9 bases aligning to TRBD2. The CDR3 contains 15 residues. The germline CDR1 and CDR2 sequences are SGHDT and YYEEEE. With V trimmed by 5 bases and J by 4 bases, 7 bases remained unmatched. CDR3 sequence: CASRHRLADYNEQFF. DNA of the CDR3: TGTGCCAGCAGACACCGACTAGCGGATTACAATGAGCAGTTCTTC.

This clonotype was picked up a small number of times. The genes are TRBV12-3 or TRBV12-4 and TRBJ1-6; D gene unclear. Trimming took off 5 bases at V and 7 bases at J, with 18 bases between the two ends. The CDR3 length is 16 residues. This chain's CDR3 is CASSPGEGLWNSPLHF. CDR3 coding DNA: TGTGCCAGCAGTCCGGGAGAAGGGTTATGGAATTCACCCCTCCACTTT.

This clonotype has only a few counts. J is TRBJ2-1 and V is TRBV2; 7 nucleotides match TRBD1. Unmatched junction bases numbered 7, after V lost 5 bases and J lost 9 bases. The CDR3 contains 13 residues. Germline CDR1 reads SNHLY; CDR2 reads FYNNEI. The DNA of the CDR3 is TGTGCCAGCAGTACAGGGGTAGGCAGTGAGCAGTTCTTC. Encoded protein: CASSTGVGSEQFF.

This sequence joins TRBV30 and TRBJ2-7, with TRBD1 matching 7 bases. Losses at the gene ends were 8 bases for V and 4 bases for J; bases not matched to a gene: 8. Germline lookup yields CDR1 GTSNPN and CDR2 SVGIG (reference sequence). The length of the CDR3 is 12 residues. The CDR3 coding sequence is TGTGCCAAGGGACAGACACCGTACGAGCAGTACTTC. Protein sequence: CAKGQTPYEQYF.

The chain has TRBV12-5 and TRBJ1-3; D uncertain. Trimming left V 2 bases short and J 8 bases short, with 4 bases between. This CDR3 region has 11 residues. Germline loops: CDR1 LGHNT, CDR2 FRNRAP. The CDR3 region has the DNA TGTGCTAGTGGTTTGTCAGACACCATATATTTT. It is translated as CASGLSDTIYF.

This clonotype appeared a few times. The CDR3 here is CATSVGNYGYTF. As DNA, the CDR3 is TGTGCCACCAGTGTCGGGAACTATGGCTACACCTTC. The chain combines TRBV24-1 with TRBJ1-2; the D is unclear. The germline gives CDR1 KGHDR, CDR2 SFDVKD. This CDR3 comprises 12 residues. V shed 5 bases and J shed 2 bases, with 5 bases lying between them.

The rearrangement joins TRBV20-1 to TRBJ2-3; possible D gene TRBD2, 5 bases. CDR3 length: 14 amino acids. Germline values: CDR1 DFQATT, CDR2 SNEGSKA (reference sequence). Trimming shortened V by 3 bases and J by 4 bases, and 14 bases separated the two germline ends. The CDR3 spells CSASYRERPDTQYF. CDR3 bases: TGCAGTGCTAGCTATCGGGAAAGGCCAGATACGCAGTATTTT.

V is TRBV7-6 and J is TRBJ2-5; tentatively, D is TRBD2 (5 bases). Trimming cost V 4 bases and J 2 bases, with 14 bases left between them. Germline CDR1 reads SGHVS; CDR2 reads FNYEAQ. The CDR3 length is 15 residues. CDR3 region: CASSSRRAEQETQYF. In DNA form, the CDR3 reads TGTGCCAGCAGCTCCCGGCGAGCGGAGCAAGAGACCCAGTACTTC.

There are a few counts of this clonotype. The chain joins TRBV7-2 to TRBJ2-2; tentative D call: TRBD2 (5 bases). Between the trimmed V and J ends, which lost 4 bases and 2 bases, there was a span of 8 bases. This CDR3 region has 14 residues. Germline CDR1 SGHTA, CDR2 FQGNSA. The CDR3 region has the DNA TGTGCCAGCAGCTCCCGACTAAACACCGGGGAGCTGTTTTTT. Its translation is CASSSRLNTGELFF.

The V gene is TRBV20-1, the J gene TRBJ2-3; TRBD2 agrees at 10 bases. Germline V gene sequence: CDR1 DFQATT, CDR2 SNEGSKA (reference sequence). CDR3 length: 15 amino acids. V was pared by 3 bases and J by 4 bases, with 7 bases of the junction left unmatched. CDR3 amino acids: CSASGLAGVSDTQYF. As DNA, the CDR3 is TGCAGTGCTAGTGGGCTAGCGGGAGTGTCAGATACGCAGTATTTT.

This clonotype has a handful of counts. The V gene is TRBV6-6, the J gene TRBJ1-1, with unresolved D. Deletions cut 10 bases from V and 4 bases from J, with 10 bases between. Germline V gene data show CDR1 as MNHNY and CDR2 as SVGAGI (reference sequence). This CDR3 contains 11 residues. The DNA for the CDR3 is TGTGCCATCCTAGGCGGCACTGAAGCTTTCTTT. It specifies CAILGGTEAFF.

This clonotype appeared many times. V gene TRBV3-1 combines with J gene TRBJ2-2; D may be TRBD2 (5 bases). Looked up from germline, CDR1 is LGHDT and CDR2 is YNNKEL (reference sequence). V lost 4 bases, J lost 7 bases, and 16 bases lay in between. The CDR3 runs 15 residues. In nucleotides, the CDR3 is TGTGCCAGCAGCCTTGGGAGTGGGGAACACGGGGAGCTGTTTTTT. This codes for CASSLGSGEHGELFF.

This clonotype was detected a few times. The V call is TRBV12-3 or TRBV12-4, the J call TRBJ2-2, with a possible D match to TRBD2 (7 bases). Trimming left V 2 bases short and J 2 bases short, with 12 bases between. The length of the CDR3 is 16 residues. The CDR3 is CASSLWAGANTGELFF. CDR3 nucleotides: TGTGCCAGCAGTTTATGGGCGGGGGCCAACACCGGGGAGCTGTTTTTT.

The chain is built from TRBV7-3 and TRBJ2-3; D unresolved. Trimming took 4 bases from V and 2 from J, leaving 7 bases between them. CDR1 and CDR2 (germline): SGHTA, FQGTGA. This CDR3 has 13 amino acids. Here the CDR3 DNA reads TGTGCCAGCAGCTCTTCTTACACAGATACGCAGTATTTT. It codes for CASSSSYTDTQYF.

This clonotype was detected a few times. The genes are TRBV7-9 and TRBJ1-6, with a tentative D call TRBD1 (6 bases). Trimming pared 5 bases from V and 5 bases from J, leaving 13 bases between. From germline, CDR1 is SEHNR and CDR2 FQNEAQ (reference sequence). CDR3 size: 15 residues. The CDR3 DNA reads TGTGCCAGCAGCGCGGGGACAACCCATAATTCACCCCTCCACTTT. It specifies CASSAGTTHNSPLHF.

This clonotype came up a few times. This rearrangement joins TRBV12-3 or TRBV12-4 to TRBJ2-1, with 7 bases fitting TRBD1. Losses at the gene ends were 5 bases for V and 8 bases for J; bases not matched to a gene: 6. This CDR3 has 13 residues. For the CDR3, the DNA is TGTGCCAGCAGTACCGGGACAGTCCATGAGCAGTTCTTC. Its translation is CASSTGTVHEQFF.

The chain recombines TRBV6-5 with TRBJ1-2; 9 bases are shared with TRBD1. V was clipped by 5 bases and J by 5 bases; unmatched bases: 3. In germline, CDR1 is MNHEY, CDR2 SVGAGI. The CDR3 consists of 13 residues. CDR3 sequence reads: CASSQDRGYGYTF. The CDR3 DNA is TGTGCCAGCAGTCAAGACAGGGGGTATGGCTACACCTTC.

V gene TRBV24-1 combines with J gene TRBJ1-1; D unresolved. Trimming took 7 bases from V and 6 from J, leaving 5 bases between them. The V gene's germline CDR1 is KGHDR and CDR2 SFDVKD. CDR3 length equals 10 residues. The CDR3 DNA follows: TGTGCCACCAGGAAACCTGAAGCTTTCTTT. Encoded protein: CATRKPEAFF.

Written as DNA, the CDR3 is TGTGCCAGCAGCCAAGCGCACGAGCAGTACTTC. Its translation: CASSQAHEQYF. The chain is built from TRBV4-2 and TRBJ2-7; unclear D gene. V was pared by 1 base and J by 5 bases, with 3 bases between. The germline gives CDR1 LGHNA, CDR2 YNFKEQ. CDR3 size: 11 residues.

CDR3 residues: CASSQGTSGRAHEQYF. As DNA, the CDR3 is TGCGCCAGCAGCCAAGGGACTAGCGGGAGGGCCCATGAGCAGTACTTC. The chain carries TRBV4-3 and TRBJ2-7; 15 bases map to TRBD2. J lost 7 bases, V lost 1 base, and 5 bases had no gene match. There are 16 residues in the CDR3. From germline, CDR1 is LGHNA and CDR2 YSLEER.

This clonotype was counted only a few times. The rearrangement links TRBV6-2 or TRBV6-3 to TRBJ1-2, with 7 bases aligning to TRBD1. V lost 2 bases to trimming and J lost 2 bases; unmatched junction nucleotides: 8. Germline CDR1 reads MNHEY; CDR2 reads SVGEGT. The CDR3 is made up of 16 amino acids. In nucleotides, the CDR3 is TGTGCCAGCAGTTACCGCAGGGGGAAACTAAACTATGGCTACACCTTC. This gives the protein CASSYRRGKLNYGYTF.

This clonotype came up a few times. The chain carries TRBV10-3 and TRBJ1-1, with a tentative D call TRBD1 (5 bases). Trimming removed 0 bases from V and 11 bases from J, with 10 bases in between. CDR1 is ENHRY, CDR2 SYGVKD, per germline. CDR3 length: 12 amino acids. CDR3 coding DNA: TGTGCCATCAGTGAGTCGGTAGGGACGGCTTTCTTT. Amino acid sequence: CAISESVGTAFF.

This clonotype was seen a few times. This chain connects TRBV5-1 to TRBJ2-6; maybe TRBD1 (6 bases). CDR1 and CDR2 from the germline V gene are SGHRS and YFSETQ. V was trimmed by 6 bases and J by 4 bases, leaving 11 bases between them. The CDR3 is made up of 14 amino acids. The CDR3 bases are TGCGCCAGCAAGCAGGGGCCCGGGGCCAACGTCCTGACTTTC. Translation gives CASKQGPGANVLTF.

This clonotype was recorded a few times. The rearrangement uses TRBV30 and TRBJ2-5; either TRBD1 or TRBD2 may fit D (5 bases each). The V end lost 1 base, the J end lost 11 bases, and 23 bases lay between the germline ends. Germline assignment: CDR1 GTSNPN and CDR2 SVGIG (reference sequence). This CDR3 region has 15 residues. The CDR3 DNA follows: TGTGCCTGGAGTGGGGGGAGCTACTACCGCTCGAGGCAGTACTTC. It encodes CAWSGGSYYRSRQYF.

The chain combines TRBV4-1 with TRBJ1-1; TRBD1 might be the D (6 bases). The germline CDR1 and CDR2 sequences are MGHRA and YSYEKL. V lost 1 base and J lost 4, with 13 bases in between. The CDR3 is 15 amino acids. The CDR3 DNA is TGCGCCAGCAGCCAAGTAGTCAGGGGCCGCACTGAAGCTTTCTTT. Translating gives CASSQVVRGRTEAFF.

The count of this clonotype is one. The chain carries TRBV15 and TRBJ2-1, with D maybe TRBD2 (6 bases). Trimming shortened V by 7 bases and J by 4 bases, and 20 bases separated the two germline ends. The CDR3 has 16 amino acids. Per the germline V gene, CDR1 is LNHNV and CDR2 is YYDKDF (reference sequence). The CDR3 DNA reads TGTGCCACCACCATAACCCGATCGGGGGTTTACAATGAGCAGTTCTTC. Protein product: CATTITRSGVYNEQFF. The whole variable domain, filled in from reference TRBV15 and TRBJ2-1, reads DAMVIQNPRYQVTQFGKPVTLSCSQTLNHNVMYWYQQKSSQAPKLLFHYYDKDFNNEADTPDNFQSRRPNTSFCFLDIRSPGLGDTAMYLCATTITRSGVYNEQFFGPGTRLTVL.

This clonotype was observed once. The CDR3 loop reads CASSLRIAYEQYF. The CDR3 DNA reads as TGTGCCAGCAGTCTACGGATTGCCTACGAGCAGTACTTC. This chain uses TRBV6-5 with TRBJ2-7; D is unclear. Looked up from germline, CDR1 is MNHEY and CDR2 is SVGAGI. V lost 5 bases to trimming and J lost 2 bases, with 10 bases between them. CDR3 size: 13 residues.

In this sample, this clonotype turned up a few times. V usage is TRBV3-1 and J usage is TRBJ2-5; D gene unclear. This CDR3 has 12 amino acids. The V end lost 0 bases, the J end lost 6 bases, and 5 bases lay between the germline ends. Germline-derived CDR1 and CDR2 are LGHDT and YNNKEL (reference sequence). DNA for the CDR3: TGTGCCAGCAGCCAAGAGTTGAAGACCCAGTACTTC. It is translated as CASSQELKTQYF.